The 29 T cell receptor beta chains given below trace back to one sample, sequenced in a study of blood T cell repertoires in COVID-19 (dated by TCRdb to about 2020). Libraries came from the immunoSEQ multiplex PCR assay. TCRdb retrieved this table from immuneACCESS and kept in-frame rearrangements only. Not all clones are present; in checked studies, unresolved V genes account for under half, and no reason is known for the remainder. The sample yields 80,000 to 100,000 clones; around 78% were counted once. In total, the top ten clones hold more than 15% of the sample. Sequencing was carried out using peripheral blood. These receptor sequences come from a human donor in a cohort sampled during active COVID-19.

This clone was observed once. This rearrangement joins TRBV3-1 (or the pseudogene TRBV3-2) to TRBJ1-2, with 10 bases fitting TRBD1. With V trimmed by 2 bases and J by 5 bases, 8 bases remained unmatched. This CDR3 has 16 amino acids. Germline CDR1 and CDR2: LGHDT and YNNKEL (reference sequence). The CDR3 loop is CASSQSAPGQGYGYTF. The CDR3 region has the DNA TGTGCCAGCAGCCAATCGGCTCCGGGACAGGGGTATGGCTACACCTTC.

As DNA, the CDR3 is TGTGCCAGCAGTTACAGGGCACCCGGCGGGAGTGGGGTTTTGGAGCAGTACGTC. This gives the protein CASSYRAPGGSGVLEQYV. The chain is built from TRBV27 and TRBJ2-7; perhaps TRBD2 as D (7 bases). From germline, CDR1 is MNHEY and CDR2 SMNVEV (reference sequence). The CDR3 spans 18 residues. V gave up 4 bases and J gave up 7 bases, with 29 bases separating them.

The chain carries TRBV6-1 and TRBJ1-2, with a possible D match to TRBD1 (6 bases). The CDR3 contains 15 residues. The germline V gene has CDR1 MNHNS and CDR2 SASEGT. V dropped 3 bases and J dropped 3 bases, with 14 bases sitting between them. The CDR3 loop reads CASSDRGRRYYGYTF. DNA of the CDR3: TGTGCCAGCAGTGACAGGGGCAGGAGATACTATGGCTACACCTTC.

This clone was detected only once. This chain connects TRBV9 to TRBJ1-6; D is unclear. The germline V gene encodes CDR1 SGDLS and CDR2 YYNGEE. V gave up 2 bases and J gave up 7 bases, with 7 bases separating them. The CDR3 loop spans 13 amino acids. The CDR3, as DNA: TGTGCCAGCAGCGTCAGTACCAATTCACCCCTCCACTTT. This sequence encodes CASSVSTNSPLHF.

In this sample, this clone turned up once. This chain connects TRBV27 to TRBJ1-6; 8 bases map to TRBD1. V shed 6 bases, J shed 2 bases, and the junction held 3 bases outside the gene matches. The CDR3 runs 15 residues. Germline-derived CDR1 and CDR2 are MNHEY and SMNVEV (reference sequence). This CDR3 reads CASSAGGTYNSPLHF. The CDR3 DNA sequence: TGTGCCAGCAGCGCAGGGGGCACCTATAATTCACCCCTCCACTTT.

This clone showed up just once. The chain carries TRBV5-4 and TRBJ1-4, with TRBD1 as a possible D gene (5 bases). V was clipped by 0 bases and J by 3 bases, with 6 bases between them. Germline CDR1 and CDR2: SGHNT and YYREEE (reference sequence). The CDR3 length is 14 residues. The CDR3 reads CASSLGRANEKLFF. The CDR3 nucleotides are TGTGCCAGCAGCTTGGGCAGGGCTAATGAAAAACTGTTTTTT.

This clone is a singleton in its sample. Other nucleotide sequences from this sample produce the same CDR3. The V gene is TRBV7-6, the J gene TRBJ2-7; no clear D gene. Trimming took off 3 bases at V and 0 bases at J, with 12 bases between the two ends. This CDR3 contains 15 residues. The germline V gene encodes CDR1 SGHVS and CDR2 FNYEAQ. The CDR3 DNA follows: TGTGCCAGCAGCTTGGGCTTTTCGAGCTCCTACGAGCAGTACTTC. It yields the protein CASSLGFSSSYEQYF.

The gene calls are TRBV6-5 and TRBJ1-1, with TRBD1 as a possible D gene (5 bases). This CDR3 spans 14 amino acids. Per the germline V gene, CDR1 is MNHEY and CDR2 is SVGAGI. Trimming removed 6 bases from V and 1 base from J, with 12 bases in between. CDR3 sequence reads: CASSRREGNTEAFF. The DNA for the CDR3 is TGTGCCAGCAGCCGCAGGGAGGGGAACACTGAAGCTTTCTTT.

The V gene is TRBV6-5, the J gene TRBJ1-1, with D possibly being TRBD1 (5 bases). V was pared by 0 bases and J by 5 bases, with 10 bases between. The germline V gene has CDR1 MNHEY and CDR2 SVGAGI. The CDR3 is 14 amino acids. DNA for the CDR3: TGTGCCAGCAGTTACTCTGCAGGGCTGACTGAAGCTTTCTTT. It specifies CASSYSAGLTEAFF.

This clone was observed a single time. The chain combines TRBV5-5 with TRBJ1-4; 7 positions agree with TRBD1. The CDR3 covers 16 residues. From germline, CDR1 is SGHKS and CDR2 YYEKEE (reference sequence). V trimming: 2 bases; J trimming: 6 bases; junction bases outside the gene matches: 10. The CDR3 protein is CASSFITGTADEKLFF. CDR3 in DNA: TGTGCCAGCAGCTTTATAACCGGGACAGCCGATGAAAAACTGTTTTTT.

The chain links TRBV21-1 to TRBJ2-1; TRBD2, the table's D call, was not compared with the DNA. TRBV21-1 is tagged as a pseudogene. The CDR3 consists of 18 residues. Written as DNA, the CDR3 is TGTGCCAGCAGCAAAGCCTGGGCTAGCGGGAGGATTTACAATGAGCAGTTCTTC. Its protein is CASSKAWASGRIYNEQFF.

This rearrangement joins TRBV9 to TRBJ1-2, with no clear D. The CDR3 is made up of 14 amino acids. Deletions cut 0 bases from V and 8 bases from J, with 14 bases between. Germline-derived CDR1 and CDR2 are SGDLS and YYNGEE. DNA of the CDR3: TGTGCCAGCAGCGTAGCTACAGAGGGCATGGGCTACACCTTC. This sequence encodes CASSVATEGMGYTF.

This clone came up many times. The rearrangement uses TRBV28 and TRBJ1-4; D is unclear. Trimming pared 5 bases from V and 6 bases from J, leaving 7 bases between. The CDR3 runs to 12 residues. Germline V gene data show CDR1 as MDHEN and CDR2 as SYDVKM. The CDR3 DNA reads TGTGCCAGCAGTCCCAACTATGAAAAACTGTTTTTT. It codes for CASSPNYEKLFF.

This chain joins TRBV18 and TRBJ1-3, with 11 positions matching TRBD1. Looked up from germline, CDR1 is KGHSH and CDR2 is LQKENI. V lost 0 bases, J lost 7 bases, and 8 bases stayed unmatched. The CDR3 has 17 amino acids. Here the CDR3 reads CASSPPITGQGANTIYF. CDR3 sequence (DNA): TGTGCCAGCTCACCACCCATTACCGGACAGGGGGCGAACACCATATATTTT.

This chain joins TRBV4-1 and TRBJ2-7; TRBD2 might be the D (6 bases). Deletions cut 1 base from V and 1 base from J, with 8 bases between. This CDR3 region has 14 residues. CDR1 and CDR2 from the germline V gene are MGHRA and YSYEKL. Written as DNA, the CDR3 is TGCGCCAGCAGCCAAGTAGGAGGGTCCTACGAGCAGTACTTC. Translated, it gives CASSQVGGSYEQYF.

At least ten counts were recorded for this clone. V gene TRBV6-4 combines with J gene TRBJ2-3, with TRBD2 matching over 8 bases. The CDR3 is 15 amino acids. V was clipped by 7 bases and J by 2 bases; unmatched bases: 8. Germline CDR1 is MRHNA and CDR2 is SNTAGT. The CDR3 spells CASTAVAGTTDTQYF. CDR3 in DNA: TGTGCCAGCACGGCGGTAGCGGGGACCACAGATACGCAGTATTTT.

The rearrangement joins TRBV9 to TRBJ2-7; 8 nucleotides align to TRBD1. There are 13 residues in the CDR3. Per the germline V gene, CDR1 is SGDLS and CDR2 is YYNGEE. V dropped 5 bases and J dropped 4; count of bases not matched to a gene: 5. The CDR3 is CASSQGTGYEQYF. The CDR3, as DNA: TGTGCCAGCAGTCAAGGGACAGGTTACGAGCAGTACTTC.

The chain has TRBV25-1 and TRBJ2-2; no reliable D call. Per germline, CDR1 MGHDK and CDR2 SYGVNS. This CDR3 contains 15 residues. V lost 1 base, J lost 3 bases, and 9 bases lay in between. The CDR3 here is CASSESNRYTGELFF. The DNA for the CDR3 is TGTGCCAGCAGTGAATCGAACAGATACACCGGGGAGCTGTTTTTT. Using reference TRBV25-1 and TRBJ2-2 for the parts outside the CDR3, the full variable domain is EADIYQTPRYLVIGTGKKITLECSQTMGHDKMYWYQQDPGMELHLIHYSYGVNSTEKGDLSSESTVSRIRTEHFPLTLESARPSHTSQYLCASSESNRYTGELFFGEGSRLTVL.

The V call is TRBV6-5, the J call TRBJ2-7; 9 bases align to TRBD1. Per the germline V gene, CDR1 is MNHEY and CDR2 is SVGAGI. The CDR3 totals 12 residues. Trimming took 8 bases from V and 5 from J; bases not matched to a gene: 4. The CDR3 sequence: CASRTGVHEQYF. CDR3 DNA sequence: TGTGCCAGCCGGACAGGGGTCCACGAGCAGTACTTC.

The rearrangement uses TRBV6-6 and TRBJ1-1, with D possibly TRBD1 on 6 matching bases. The CDR3 totals 14 residues. V was clipped by 5 bases and J by 4 bases, with 14 bases between them. CDR1 is MNHNY and CDR2 is SVGAGI in the germline V gene (reference sequence). The CDR3 DNA sequence: TGTGCCAGCAGTCCCCGCACAGGGAGCACTGAAGCTTTCTTT. It codes for CASSPRTGSTEAFF.

The chain couples TRBV7-9 to TRBJ1-6; TRBD1 aligns across 9 bases. The V and J ends lost 3 bases and 7 bases, in that order; junction bases with no gene match: 4. The germline CDR1 and CDR2 sequences are SEHNR and FQNEAQ (reference sequence). The CDR3 is 15 amino acids. The DNA of the CDR3 is TGTGCCAGCAGCTTTGACAGGGGGGGGAATTCACCCCTCCACTTT. This encodes CASSFDRGGNSPLHF.

V gene TRBV9 combines with J gene TRBJ1-1, with TRBD1 identical over 8 bases. J was trimmed by 1 base and V by 0 bases; bases with no gene match: 8. Germline V CDR1 and CDR2: SGDLS, YYNGEE. The CDR3 runs 17 residues. This chain's CDR3 is CASSVVAGGPSNTEAFF. For the CDR3, the DNA is TGTGCCAGCAGCGTAGTGGCAGGGGGCCCGTCGAACACTGAAGCTTTCTTT.

This clone was seen more than once but under ten times. The chain combines TRBV6-6 with TRBJ2-1, with D perhaps matching TRBD2 (6 bases). The CDR3 is 14 residues long. V lost 2 bases and J 4 bases, leaving 9 bases between the germline ends. CDR1 is MNHNY, CDR2 SVGAGI, per germline (reference sequence). The DNA for the CDR3 is TGTGCCAGCAGTTACCTGGGAGGATACAATGAGCAGTTCTTC. It specifies CASSYLGGYNEQFF.

This clone has only one observation. V and J are TRBV19 and TRBJ1-1, with TRBD1 matching 9 bases. The CDR3 sequence is 14 residues long. Germline values: CDR1 LNHDA, CDR2 SQIVND (reference sequence). V shed 5 bases and J 9 bases; nucleotides not matched to a gene: 10. CDR3 sequence: CASSPTSTGGKAFF. The CDR3 bases are TGTGCCAGTAGTCCTACCTCGACAGGGGGGAAAGCTTTCTTT.

This chain joins TRBV28 and TRBJ1-2; tentatively, D is TRBD1 (5 bases). V lost 1 base and J lost 10, with 10 bases in between. The germline gives CDR1 MDHEN, CDR2 SYDVKM. The CDR3 spans 12 residues. CDR3 in DNA: TGTGCCAGCAGTTTATTGGACAAGGACTACACCTTC. It translates to CASSLLDKDYTF.

The chain has TRBV5-8 and TRBJ2-1; the D gene is possibly TRBD1 (5 bases). The ends were cut back, 4 bases at V and 3 bases at J, with 11 bases in the middle. This CDR3 has 14 amino acids. Germline V gene lookup returns CDR1 SGHTS and CDR2 YDEGEE. The CDR3 DNA is TGTGCCAGCAGCCGCGACAGCCTCTACAATGAGCAGTTCTTC. Protein product: CASSRDSLYNEQFF. Full variable domain (outside the CDR3, taken from reference TRBV5-8 and TRBJ2-1): EAGVTQSPTHLIKTRGQQATLRCSPISGHTSVYWYQQALGLGLQFLLWYDEGEERNRGNFPPRFSGRQFPNYSSELNVNALELEDSALYLCASSRDSLYNEQFFGPGTRLTVL.

The chain couples TRBV6-6 to TRBJ2-1; the match to TRBD2 covers 9 bases. The germline CDR1 and CDR2 sequences are MNHNY and SVGAGI (reference sequence). The CDR3 is 16 amino acids. The J segment lost 9 bases and the V segment lost 0 bases, leaving 9 bases of the junction unmatched. CDR3 sequence: CASSYSGAGGLVEQFF. In DNA form, the CDR3 reads TGTGCCAGCAGTTACTCGGGTGCGGGGGGGCTGGTTGAGCAGTTCTTC.

The chain links TRBV6-4 to TRBJ2-1; the match to TRBD1 covers 9 bases. V shed 6 bases and J 5 bases; nucleotides not matched to a gene: 2. Per germline, CDR1 MRHNA and CDR2 SNTAGT. The CDR3 spans 13 residues. Here the CDR3 reads CASRGTGNNEQFF. CDR3 bases: TGTGCCAGCAGAGGGACAGGGAACAATGAGCAGTTCTTC.

This sequence joins TRBV9 and TRBJ2-3; the match to TRBD2 covers 11 bases. The V gene's germline CDR1 is SGDLS and CDR2 YYNGEE. V lost 3 bases to trimming and J lost 0 bases; unmatched junction nucleotides: 0. The CDR3 loop spans 15 amino acids. Here the CDR3 reads CASSGLAGSTDTQYF. CDR3 sequence (DNA): TGTGCCAGCAGCGGACTAGCGGGGAGCACAGATACGCAGTATTTT.